The 9 T cell receptor beta chains in this list originate from one sample, sequenced in a study of blood T cell repertoires in COVID-19 (TCRdb year 2020). Libraries were constructed by the immunoSEQ multiplex PCR assay. Entries here come from immuneACCESS through TCRdb and include only in-frame sequences with V and J called. Some clones fail to appear in such tables; in the studies checked, an unresolved V gene covers under half of the shortfall, and the cause of the remainder is unknown. Across this sample there are roughly 63,000 clones, with around 73% seen only once. The ten largest clones represent around 12% of the sample. Source material: peripheral blood. These receptors originate from a man aged 80 or over with acute or convalescent COVID-19.

The V gene is TRBV5-1, the J gene TRBJ2-3, with D tentatively TRBD2 (7 bases). Germline CDR1 and CDR2: SGHRS and YFSETQ. V was pared by 7 bases and J by 0 bases, with 12 bases between. This CDR3 has 14 amino acids. CDR3 in DNA: TGCGCCAGCGGGGGCGGGGGAAGCACAGATACGCAGTATTTT. Protein sequence: CASGGGGSTDTQYF.

The gene calls are TRBV2 and TRBJ1-4; D ambiguous. There are 15 residues in the CDR3. Germline V CDR1 and CDR2: SNHLY, FYNNEI. The V end was cut by 8 bases, the J end by 4 bases, with 17 bases between. In DNA form, the CDR3 reads TGTGCCAGCCTGGGTCGCGGGAGCTATAATGAAAAACTGTTTTTT. Translating it yields CASLGRGSYNEKLFF.

This clone was seen more than once but under ten times. This chain links TRBV6-6 with TRBJ1-2; TRBD1 matches 11 bases. Trimming cost V 1 base and J 8 bases; bases outside gene matches: 9. This CDR3 spans 16 amino acids. The V gene's germline CDR1 is MNHNY and CDR2 SVGAGI (reference sequence). The CDR3: CASSYLVGTGGAGYTF. The CDR3 nucleotides are TGTGCCAGCAGTTACTTAGTCGGGACAGGGGGTGCGGGCTACACCTTC.

The chain recombines TRBV5-1 with TRBJ2-7; 9 nucleotides match TRBD2. CDR3 length equals 17 residues. After removal of 0 bases from V and 5 bases from J, the junction contained 12 bases not matched to a gene. Germline values: CDR1 SGHRS, CDR2 YFSETQ. The CDR3: CASSLEGGSGSIDEQYF. The CDR3 nucleotides are TGCGCCAGCAGCTTGGAGGGGGGTAGCGGGAGCATAGACGAGCAGTACTTC.

V is TRBV28 and J is TRBJ1-2; D is undetermined. V shed 7 bases and J shed 4 bases, with 13 bases lying between them. Germline V CDR1 and CDR2: MDHEN, SYDVKM. The CDR3 is made up of 13 amino acids. The CDR3 protein is CASIKSATYGYTF. DNA for the CDR3: TGTGCCAGCATCAAAAGTGCTACCTATGGCTACACCTTC.

This chain connects TRBV15 to TRBJ1-5; a possible D gene is TRBD1 (5 bases). Per germline, CDR1 LNHNV and CDR2 YYDKDF (reference sequence). CDR3 size: 14 residues. V was clipped by 1 base and J by 7 bases, with 11 bases between them. The DNA for the CDR3 is TGTGCCACCAGCAGAGTCGGGGGTGAACAGCCCCAGCATTTT. This translates into CATSRVGGEQPQHF. The complete variable domain, with remaining parts taken from reference TRBV15 and TRBJ1-5, reads DAMVIQNPRYQVTQFGKPVTLSCSQTLNHNVMYWYQQKSSQAPKLLFHYYDKDFNNEADTPDNFQSRRPNTSFCFLDIRSPGLGDTAMYLCATSRVGGEQPQHFGDGTRLSIL.

The chain couples TRBV12-3 or TRBV12-4 to TRBJ1-2; a possible D gene is TRBD1 (5 bases). The CDR3 has 13 amino acids. Between the trimmed V and J ends, which lost 9 bases and 3 bases, there was a span of 14 bases. CDR3 DNA sequence: TGTGCCAGTTCTAAGACAGCCTACTATGGCTACACCTTC. It translates to CASSKTAYYGYTF.

This clone was counted once. The chain recombines TRBV4-1 with TRBJ2-1, with D possibly matching TRBD2 (6 bases). The germline V and J ends were trimmed by 1 base and 8 bases, with 21 bases remaining between them. Germline values: CDR1 MGHRA, CDR2 YSYEKL. This CDR3 comprises 17 residues. CDR3 sequence: CASSQGATTNPGDEQFF. The CDR3 DNA is TGCGCCAGCAGCCAAGGAGCAACAACCAACCCGGGGGATGAGCAGTTCTTC.

This rearrangement joins TRBV7-9 to TRBJ1-2; 8 nucleotides align to TRBD1. The V gene's germline CDR1 is SEHNR and CDR2 FQNEAQ (reference sequence). V trimming: 5 bases; J trimming: 2 bases; junction bases outside the gene matches: 7. This CDR3 contains 15 residues. CDR3 in DNA: TGTGCCAGCAGCGTACACGGACAGGGCAACTATGGCTACACCTTC. Encoded protein: CASSVHGQGNYGYTF.